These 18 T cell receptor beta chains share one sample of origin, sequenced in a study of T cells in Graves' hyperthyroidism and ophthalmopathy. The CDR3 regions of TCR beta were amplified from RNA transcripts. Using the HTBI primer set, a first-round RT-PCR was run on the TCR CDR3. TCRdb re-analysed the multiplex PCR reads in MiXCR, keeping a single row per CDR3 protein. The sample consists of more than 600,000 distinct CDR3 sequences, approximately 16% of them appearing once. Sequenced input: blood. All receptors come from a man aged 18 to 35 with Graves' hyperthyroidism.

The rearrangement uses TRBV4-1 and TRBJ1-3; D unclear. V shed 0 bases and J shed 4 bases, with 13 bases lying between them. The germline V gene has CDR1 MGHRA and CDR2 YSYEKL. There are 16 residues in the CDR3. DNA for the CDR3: TGCGCCAGCAGCCAAGAAACTCAGGCCTCGGGAAACACCATATATTTT. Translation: CASSQETQASGNTIYF.

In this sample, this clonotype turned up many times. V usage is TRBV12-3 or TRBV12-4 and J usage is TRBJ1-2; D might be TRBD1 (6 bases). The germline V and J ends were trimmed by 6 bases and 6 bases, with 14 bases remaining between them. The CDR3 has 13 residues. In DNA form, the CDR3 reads TGTGCCAGCAGCGCAACCAACAGGGATGGCTACACCTTC. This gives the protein CASSATNRDGYTF.

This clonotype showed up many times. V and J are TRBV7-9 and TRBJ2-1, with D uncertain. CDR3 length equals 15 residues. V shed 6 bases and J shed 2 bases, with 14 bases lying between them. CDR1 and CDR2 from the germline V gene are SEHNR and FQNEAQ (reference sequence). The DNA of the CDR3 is TGTGCCAGCAGATCCACTCAATTCCCCTACAATGAGCAGTTCTTC. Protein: CASRSTQFPYNEQFF.

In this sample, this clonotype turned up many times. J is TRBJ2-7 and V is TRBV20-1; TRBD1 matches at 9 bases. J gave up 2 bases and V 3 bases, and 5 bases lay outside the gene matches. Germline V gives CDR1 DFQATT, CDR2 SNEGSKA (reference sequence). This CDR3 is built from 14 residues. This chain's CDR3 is CSASLGTGPYEQYF. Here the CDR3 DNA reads TGCAGTGCTAGTCTAGGGACAGGGCCCTACGAGCAGTACTTC.

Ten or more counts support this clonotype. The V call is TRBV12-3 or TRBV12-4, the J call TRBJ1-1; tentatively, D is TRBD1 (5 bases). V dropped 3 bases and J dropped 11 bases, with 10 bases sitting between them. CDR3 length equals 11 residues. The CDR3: CASSLGGSAFF. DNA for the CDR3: TGTGCCAGCAGTTTGGGGGGGTCGGCTTTCTTT.

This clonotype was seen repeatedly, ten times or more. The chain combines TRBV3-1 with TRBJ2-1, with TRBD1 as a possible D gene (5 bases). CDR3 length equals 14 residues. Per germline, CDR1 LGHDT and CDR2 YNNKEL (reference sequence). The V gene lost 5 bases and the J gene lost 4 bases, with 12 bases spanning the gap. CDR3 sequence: CASSRRGRYNEQFF. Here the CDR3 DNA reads TGTGCCAGCAGCAGAAGGGGTCGGTACAATGAGCAGTTCTTC.

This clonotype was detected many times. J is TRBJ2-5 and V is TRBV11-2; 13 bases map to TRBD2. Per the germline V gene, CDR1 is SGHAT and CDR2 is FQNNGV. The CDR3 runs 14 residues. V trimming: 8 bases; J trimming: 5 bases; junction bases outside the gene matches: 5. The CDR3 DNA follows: TGTGCCAGCGGACTAGCGGGAGTTGGGGAGACCCAGTACTTC. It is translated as CASGLAGVGETQYF. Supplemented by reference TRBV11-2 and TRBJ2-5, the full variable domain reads EAGVAQSPRYKIIEKRQSVAFWCNPISGHATLYWYQQILGQGPKLLIQFQNNGVVDDSQLPKDRFSAERLKGVDSTLKIQPAKLEDSAVYLCASGLAGVGETQYFGPGTRLLVL.

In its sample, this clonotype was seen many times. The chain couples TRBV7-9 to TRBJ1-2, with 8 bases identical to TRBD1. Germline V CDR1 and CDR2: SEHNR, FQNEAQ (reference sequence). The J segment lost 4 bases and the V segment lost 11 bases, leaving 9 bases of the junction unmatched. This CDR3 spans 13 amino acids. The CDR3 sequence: CAGGTGTGYGYTF. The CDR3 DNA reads TGTGCCGGGGGGACCGGGACAGGCTATGGCTACACCTTC.

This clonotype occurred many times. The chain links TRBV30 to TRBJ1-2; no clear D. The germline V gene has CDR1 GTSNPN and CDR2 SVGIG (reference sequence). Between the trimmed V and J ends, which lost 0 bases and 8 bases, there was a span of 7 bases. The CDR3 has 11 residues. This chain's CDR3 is CAWSVRKGYTF. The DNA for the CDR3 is TGTGCCTGGAGTGTACGGAAAGGCTACACCTTC.

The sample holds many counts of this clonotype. The DNA for the CDR3 is TGTGCCAGCAGTCTTACCCGAGGTGCCAAAAACATTCAGTACTTC. This gives the protein CASSLTRGAKNIQYF. V usage is TRBV28 and J usage is TRBJ2-4, with D hard to call. Trimming shortened V by 5 bases and J by 1 base, and 12 bases separated the two germline ends. Germline CDR1 MDHEN, CDR2 SYDVKM. This CDR3 has 15 residues.

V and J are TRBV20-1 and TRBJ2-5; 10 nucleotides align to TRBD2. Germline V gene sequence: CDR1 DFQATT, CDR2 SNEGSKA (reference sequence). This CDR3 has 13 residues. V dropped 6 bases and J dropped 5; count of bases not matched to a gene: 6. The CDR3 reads CSAETAGGETQYF. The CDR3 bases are TGCAGTGCCGAAACAGCGGGAGGGGAGACCCAGTACTTC.

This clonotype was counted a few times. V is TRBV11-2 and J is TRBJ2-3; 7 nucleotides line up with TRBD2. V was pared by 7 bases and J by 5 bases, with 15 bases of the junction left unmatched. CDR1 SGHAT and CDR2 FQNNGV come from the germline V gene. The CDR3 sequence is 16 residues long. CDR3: CASTQGGGSGEDTQYF. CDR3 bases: TGTGCCAGCACCCAAGGCGGCGGGAGCGGTGAAGATACGCAGTATTTT.

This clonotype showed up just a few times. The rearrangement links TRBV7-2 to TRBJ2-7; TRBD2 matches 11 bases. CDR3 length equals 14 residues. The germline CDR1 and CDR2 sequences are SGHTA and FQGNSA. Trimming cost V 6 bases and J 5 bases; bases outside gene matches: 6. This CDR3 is CASSLSGRVDEQYF. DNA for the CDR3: TGTGCCAGCAGTCTTAGCGGGAGGGTGGACGAGCAGTACTTC.

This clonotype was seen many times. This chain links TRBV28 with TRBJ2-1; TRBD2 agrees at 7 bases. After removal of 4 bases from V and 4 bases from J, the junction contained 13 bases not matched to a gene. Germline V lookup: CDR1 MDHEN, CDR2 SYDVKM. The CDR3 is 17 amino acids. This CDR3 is CASSYPTGAGVYNEQFF. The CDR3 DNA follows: TGTGCCAGCAGTTACCCCACCGGTGCGGGAGTTTACAATGAGCAGTTCTTC.

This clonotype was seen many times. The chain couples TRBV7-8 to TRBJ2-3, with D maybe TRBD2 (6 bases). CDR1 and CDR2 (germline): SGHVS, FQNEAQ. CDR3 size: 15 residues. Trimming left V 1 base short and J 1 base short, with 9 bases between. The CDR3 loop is CASSLVAAGTDTQYF. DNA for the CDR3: TGTGCCAGCAGCTTAGTAGCGGCCGGCACAGATACGCAGTATTTT.

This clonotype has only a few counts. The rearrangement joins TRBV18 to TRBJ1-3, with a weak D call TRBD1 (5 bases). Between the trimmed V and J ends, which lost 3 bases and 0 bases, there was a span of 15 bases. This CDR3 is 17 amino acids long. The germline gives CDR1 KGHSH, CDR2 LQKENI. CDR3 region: CASSPLAGARSGNTIYF. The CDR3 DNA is TGTGCCAGCTCACCCCTCGCTGGGGCCCGCTCTGGAAACACCATATATTTT. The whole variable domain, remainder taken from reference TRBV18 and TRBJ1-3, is NAGVMQNPRHLVRRRGQEARLRCSPMKGHSHVYWYRQLPEEGLKFMVYLQKENIIDESGMPKERFSAEFPKEGPSILRIQQVVRGDSAAYFCASSPLAGARSGNTIYFGEGSWLTVV.

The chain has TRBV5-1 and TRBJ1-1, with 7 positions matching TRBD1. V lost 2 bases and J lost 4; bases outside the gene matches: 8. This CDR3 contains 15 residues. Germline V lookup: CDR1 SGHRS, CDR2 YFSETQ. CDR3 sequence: CASSLNRGAATEAFF. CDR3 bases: TGCGCCAGCAGCTTAAACAGGGGAGCGGCCACTGAAGCTTTCTTT.

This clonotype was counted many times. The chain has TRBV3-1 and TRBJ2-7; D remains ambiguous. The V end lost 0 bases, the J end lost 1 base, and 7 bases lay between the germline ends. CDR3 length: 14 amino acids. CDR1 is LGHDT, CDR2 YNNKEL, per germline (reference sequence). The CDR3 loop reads CASSQDRQSYEQYF. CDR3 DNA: TGTGCCAGCAGCCAAGACAGACAATCCTACGAGCAGTACTTC.